This TCR beta chain was recovered during a study of shared T cell receptors in the human thymus. Germline loops: CDR1 SGHDT, CDR2 YYEEEE. This CDR3 is built from 12 residues. Trimming took off 0 bases at V and 8 bases at J, with 8 bases between the two ends. Clones were read by immunoSEQ multiplex PCR, and TCRdb kept only the in-frame ones, dropping some. Among 600,000 to 900,000 clones listed, roughly 85% were seen once. Another study also made use of these data, one on human thymus T cells. That paper notes: Donation came from healthy Finnish infants having corrective surgery for congenital heart defects. Corrective cardiac operations yielded the resected thymus tissue. Gene usage for V and J segments appeared biased in thymic and blood repertoires. Unrelated individuals had highly overlapping thymic repertoires, as reported in related research.

This sequence was found in a girl under three years old with a congenital heart defect. The specimen sequenced was thymocytes. The rearrangement uses TRBV5-6 and TRBJ1-2; D remains unclear. The CDR3 DNA sequence: TGTGCCAGCAGCTTGGGAGGGCGCGGCTACACCTTC. Translated, it gives CASSLGGRGYTF.